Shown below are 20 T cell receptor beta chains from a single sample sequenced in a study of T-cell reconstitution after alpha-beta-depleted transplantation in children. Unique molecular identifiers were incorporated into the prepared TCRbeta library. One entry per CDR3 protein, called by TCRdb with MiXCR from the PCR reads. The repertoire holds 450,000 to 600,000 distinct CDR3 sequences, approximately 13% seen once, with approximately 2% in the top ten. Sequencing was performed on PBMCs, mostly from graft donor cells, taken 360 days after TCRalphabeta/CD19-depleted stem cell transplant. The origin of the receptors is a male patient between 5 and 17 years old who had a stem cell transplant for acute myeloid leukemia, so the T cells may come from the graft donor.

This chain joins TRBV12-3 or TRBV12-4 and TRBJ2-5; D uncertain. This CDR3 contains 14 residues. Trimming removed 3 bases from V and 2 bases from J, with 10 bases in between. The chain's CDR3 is CASSLVLRQETQYF. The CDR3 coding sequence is TGTGCCAGCAGTTTGGTCTTGCGGCAAGAGACCCAGTACTTC.

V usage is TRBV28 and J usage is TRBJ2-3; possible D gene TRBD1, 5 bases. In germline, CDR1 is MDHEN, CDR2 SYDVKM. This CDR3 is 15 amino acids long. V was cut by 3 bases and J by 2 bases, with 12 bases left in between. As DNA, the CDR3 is TGTGCCAGCAGTTTTCGGCAGGGTCTCACAGATACGCAGTATTTT. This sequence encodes CASSFRQGLTDTQYF. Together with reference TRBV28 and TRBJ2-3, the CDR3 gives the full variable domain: DVKVTQSSRYLVKRTGEKVFLECVQDMDHENMFWYRQDPGLGLRLIYFSYDVKMKEKGDIPEGYSVSREKKERFSLILESASTNQTSMYLCASSFRQGLTDTQYFGPGTRLTVL.

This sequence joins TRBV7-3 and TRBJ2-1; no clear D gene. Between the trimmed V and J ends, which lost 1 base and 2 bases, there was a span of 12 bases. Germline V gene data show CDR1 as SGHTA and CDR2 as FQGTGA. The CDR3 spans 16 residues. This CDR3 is CASSLIPSPTYNEQFF. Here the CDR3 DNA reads TGTGCCAGCAGCTTAATTCCTTCTCCAACCTACAATGAGCAGTTCTTC.

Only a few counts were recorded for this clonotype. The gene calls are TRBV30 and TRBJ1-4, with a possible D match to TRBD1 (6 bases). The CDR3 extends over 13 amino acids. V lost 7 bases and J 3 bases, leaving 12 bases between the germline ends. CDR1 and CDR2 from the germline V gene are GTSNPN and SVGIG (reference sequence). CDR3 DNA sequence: TGTGCCTATGTAGACAGGCCTAATGAAAAACTGTTTTTT. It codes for CAYVDRPNEKLFF.

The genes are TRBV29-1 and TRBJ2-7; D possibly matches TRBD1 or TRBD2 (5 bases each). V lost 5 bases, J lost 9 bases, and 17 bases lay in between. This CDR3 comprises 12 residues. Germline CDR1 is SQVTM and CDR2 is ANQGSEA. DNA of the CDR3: TGCAGCGTTTACTGGGACCCAGTGGTGCAGTACTTC. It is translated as CSVYWDPVVQYF.

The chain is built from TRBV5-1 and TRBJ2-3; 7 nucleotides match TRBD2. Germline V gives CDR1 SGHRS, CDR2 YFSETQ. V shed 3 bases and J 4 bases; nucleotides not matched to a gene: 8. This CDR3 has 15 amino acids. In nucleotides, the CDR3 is TGCGCCAGCAGCTCGACTAGCAGAGGCCCAGATACGCAGTATTTT. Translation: CASSSTSRGPDTQYF.

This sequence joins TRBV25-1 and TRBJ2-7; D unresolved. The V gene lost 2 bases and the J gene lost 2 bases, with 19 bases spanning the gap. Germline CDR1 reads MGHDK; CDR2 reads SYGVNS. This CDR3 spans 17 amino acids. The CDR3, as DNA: TGTGCCAGCAGTGAAAATTCTCGGTCCGGGCCTGCCTACGAGCAGTACTTC. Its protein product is CASSENSRSGPAYEQYF.

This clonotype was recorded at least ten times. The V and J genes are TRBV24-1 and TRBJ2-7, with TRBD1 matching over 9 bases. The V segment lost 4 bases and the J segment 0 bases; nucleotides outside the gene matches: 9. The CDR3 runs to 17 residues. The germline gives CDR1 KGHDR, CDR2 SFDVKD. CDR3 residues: CATSDPNRGQSSYEQYF. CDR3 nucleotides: TGTGCCACCAGTGACCCGAACAGGGGGCAGAGCTCCTACGAGCAGTACTTC.

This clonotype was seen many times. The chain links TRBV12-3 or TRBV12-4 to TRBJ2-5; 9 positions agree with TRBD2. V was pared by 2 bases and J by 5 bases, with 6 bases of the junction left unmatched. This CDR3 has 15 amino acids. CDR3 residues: CASSLLAGLRETQYF. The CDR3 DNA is TGTGCCAGCAGTTTACTAGCGGGGCTCCGGGAGACCCAGTACTTC.

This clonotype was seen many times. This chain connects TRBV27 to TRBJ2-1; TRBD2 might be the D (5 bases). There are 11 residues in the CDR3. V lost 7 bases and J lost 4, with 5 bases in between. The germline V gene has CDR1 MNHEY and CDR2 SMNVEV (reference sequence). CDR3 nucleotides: TGTGCCAGCACGGGATACAATGAGCAGTTCTTC. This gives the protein CASTGYNEQFF.

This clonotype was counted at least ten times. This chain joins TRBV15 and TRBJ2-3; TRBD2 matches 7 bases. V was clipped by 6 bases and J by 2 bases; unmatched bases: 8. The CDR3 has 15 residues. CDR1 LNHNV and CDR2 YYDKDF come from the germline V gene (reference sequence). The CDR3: CATRAGIDSTDTQYF. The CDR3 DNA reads TGTGCCACCAGAGCGGGAATAGATTCCACAGATACGCAGTATTTT.

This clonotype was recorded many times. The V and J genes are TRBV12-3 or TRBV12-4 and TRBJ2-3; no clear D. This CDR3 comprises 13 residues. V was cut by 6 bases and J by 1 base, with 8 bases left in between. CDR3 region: CASSFTGTDTQYF. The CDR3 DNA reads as TGTGCCAGCAGCTTCACGGGCACAGATACGCAGTATTTT.

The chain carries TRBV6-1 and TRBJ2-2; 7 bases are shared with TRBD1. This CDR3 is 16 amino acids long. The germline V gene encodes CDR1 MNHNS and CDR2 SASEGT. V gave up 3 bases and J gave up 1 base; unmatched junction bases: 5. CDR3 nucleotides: TGTGCCAGCAGTGACTTCGGGACAGTGAACACCGGGGAGCTGTTTTTT. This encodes CASSDFGTVNTGELFF.

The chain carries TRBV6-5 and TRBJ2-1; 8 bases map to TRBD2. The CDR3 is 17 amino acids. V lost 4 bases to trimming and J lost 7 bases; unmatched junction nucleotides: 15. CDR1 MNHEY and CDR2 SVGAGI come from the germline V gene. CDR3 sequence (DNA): TGTGCCAGCAGTTCCTTTTTAAACGGGAGGGCCTGGAATGAGCAGTTCTTC. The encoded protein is CASSSFLNGRAWNEQFF.

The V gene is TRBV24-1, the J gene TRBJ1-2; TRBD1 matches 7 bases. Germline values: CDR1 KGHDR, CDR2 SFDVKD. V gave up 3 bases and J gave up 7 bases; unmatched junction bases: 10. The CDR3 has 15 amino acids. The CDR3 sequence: CATSDRTGGKAGYTF. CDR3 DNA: TGTGCCACCAGTGATCGGACAGGTGGAAAAGCTGGCTACACCTTC.

The CDR3 DNA reads TGTGCCAGCAGTAGACCAGGGCTCCCGCAGTACTTC. It codes for CASSRPGLPQYF. V and J are TRBV12-3 or TRBV12-4 and TRBJ2-7; TRBD1 might be the D (5 bases). The CDR3 has 12 amino acids. Trimming shortened V by 5 bases and J by 9 bases, and 14 bases separated the two germline ends.

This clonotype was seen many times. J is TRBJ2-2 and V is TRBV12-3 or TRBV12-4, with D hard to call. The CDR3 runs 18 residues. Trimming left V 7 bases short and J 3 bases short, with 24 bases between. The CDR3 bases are TGTGCCAGCACCCCTAGGAAAGGGCCAGGCGGACACACCGGGGAGCTGTTTTTT. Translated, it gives CASTPRKGPGGHTGELFF.

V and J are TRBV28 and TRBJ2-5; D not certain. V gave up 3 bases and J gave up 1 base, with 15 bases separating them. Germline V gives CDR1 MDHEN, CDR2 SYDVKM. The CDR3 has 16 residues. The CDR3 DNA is TGTGCCAGCAGTTTTGGGTCGTCGGCCCCCCAAGAGACCCAGTACTTC. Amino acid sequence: CASSFGSSAPQETQYF.

DNA of the CDR3: TGCGCCAGCAGCAGGACAGGGATTTTACAAGAGACCCAGTACTTC. The encoded protein is CASSRTGILQETQYF. The chain recombines TRBV5-1 with TRBJ2-5; 8 bases map to TRBD1. The CDR3 covers 15 residues. CDR1 is SGHRS and CDR2 is YFSETQ in the germline V gene. V shed 4 bases and J 2 bases; nucleotides not matched to a gene: 7.

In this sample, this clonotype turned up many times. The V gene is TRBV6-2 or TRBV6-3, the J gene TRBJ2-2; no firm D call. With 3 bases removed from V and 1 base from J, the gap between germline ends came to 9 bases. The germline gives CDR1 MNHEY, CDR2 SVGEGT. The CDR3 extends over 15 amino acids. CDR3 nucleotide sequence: TGTGCCAGCAGTTATCGGCGGCTGAACACCGGGGAGCTGTTTTTT. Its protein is CASSYRRLNTGELFF.